This T cell receptor beta chain was observed in a study of immune characteristics of hereditary and idiopathic chronic pancreatitis. Study-level findings and limits: Vbeta-Jbeta usage, including TRBV10, TRBV19, TRBV23 and TRBV5, differed by pancreatitis type.

With regard to this clone: The antigen is undetermined.

The CDR3 is 14 residues long. Germline V gene data show CDR1 as MNHEY and CDR2 as SMNVEV (reference sequence). J was trimmed by 4 bases and V by 2 bases; bases with no gene match: 2. Chronic pancreatitis tissue was collected during total pancreatectomy with islet autotransplantation. Chronic pancreatitis patients in the study lacked known diabetes history. The table came from immunoSEQ multiplex PCR; TCRdb's copy has only in-frame clones and leaves some out. The sample lists a few thousand clones; around 75% were seen once. Source material: pancreas tissue with hereditary chronic pancreatitis. This chain links TRBV27 with TRBJ2-3, with TRBD2 matching over 8 bases. This TCR was recovered from a human donor with chronic pancreatitis. The CDR3 DNA reads TGTGCCAGCAGTTTACTCGGGGGGGCAGATACGCAGTATTTT. This sequence encodes CASSLLGGADTQYF.